A single sample is the source of the 28 T cell receptor beta chains below, sequenced in a study of blood T cell repertoires in COVID-19. Using immunoSEQ multiplex PCR, the repertoire was profiled, and TCRdb retains in-frame clones only, with some absent. The table shows some 200,000 clones, with 80% to 90% occurring only once. Material: peripheral blood. Every receptor here comes from a woman aged 55-69 years who had recovered from COVID-19.

This clone has a handful of counts. The CDR3 DNA follows: TGTGCCAGCAGCCAATGGGACTTGGGAAATGAAAAACTGTTTTTT. Translation gives CASSQWDLGNEKLFF. V and J are TRBV16 and TRBJ1-4, with D maybe TRBD1 (5 bases). CDR3 length: 15 amino acids. Germline CDR1 KGHSY, CDR2 FQNENV. Trimming took 1 base from V and 5 from J, leaving 11 bases between them.

The genes are TRBV19 and TRBJ1-3, with a tentative D call TRBD1 (5 bases). The CDR3 totals 14 residues. Trimming left V 5 bases short and J 0 bases short, with 8 bases between. From germline, CDR1 is LNHDA and CDR2 SQIVND (reference sequence). CDR3 coding DNA: TGTGCCAGTAGTTCGGGGGTCTCTGGAAACACCATATATTTT. The encoded protein is CASSSGVSGNTIYF.

This clone was seen more than once but under ten times. The chain joins TRBV21-1 to TRBJ2-7; the DNA was not used to check the table's D call, TRBD2. TRBV21-1 is shown as a pseudogene. The CDR3 has 16 amino acids. The DNA for the CDR3 is TGTGCCAGCAGCAAATACGCGGAACTTTGCTTTTGTGAGCAGTACTTC. It translates to CASSKYAELCFCEQYF.

The chain recombines TRBV4-1 with TRBJ2-1; TRBD2 matches at 9 bases. CDR3 length equals 17 residues. Germline V gene sequence: CDR1 MGHRA, CDR2 YSYEKL. V lost 1 base to trimming and J lost 10 bases; unmatched junction nucleotides: 14. The DNA for the CDR3 is TGCGCCAGCAGCCAAGGAAGGGCGGGGGGGCAGGAGATCGAGCAGTTCTTC. Encoded protein: CASSQGRAGGQEIEQFF.

This chain joins TRBV13 and TRBJ2-3; TRBD1 agrees at 7 bases. Unmatched junction bases numbered 13, after V lost 6 bases and J lost 4 bases. CDR3 length: 16 amino acids. Germline lookup yields CDR1 PRHDT and CDR2 FYEKMQ (reference sequence). DNA of the CDR3: TGTGCCAGCAGACCCCTAGGTAGGGGGCGCCCAGATACGCAGTATTTT. It translates to CASRPLGRGRPDTQYF.

This chain uses TRBV5-1 with TRBJ2-1; D may be TRBD1 (6 bases). The CDR3 loop spans 14 amino acids. The V end lost 2 bases, the J end lost 4 bases, and 10 bases lay between the germline ends. The germline gives CDR1 SGHRS, CDR2 YFSETQ. The CDR3: CASSLQGPYNEQFF. In DNA form, the CDR3 reads TGCGCCAGCAGCTTACAGGGTCCTTACAATGAGCAGTTCTTC. The whole variable domain, filled in from reference TRBV5-1 and TRBJ2-1, reads KAGVTQTPRYLIKTRGQQVTLSCSPISGHRSVSWYQQTPGQGLQFLFEYFSETQRNKGNFPGRFSGRQFSNSRSEMNVSTLELGDSALYLCASSLQGPYNEQFFGPGTRLTVL.

This chain's CDR3 is CASSISITVEKLFF. The CDR3 nucleotides read TGTGCCAGTAGTATCTCAATTACAGTTGAAAAACTGTTTTTT. The rearrangement links TRBV19 to TRBJ1-4; no definite D call. V was cut by 3 bases and J by 7 bases, with 12 bases left in between. CDR3 length: 14 residues. The germline gives CDR1 LNHDA, CDR2 SQIVND (reference sequence). Together with reference TRBV19 and TRBJ1-4, the CDR3 gives the full variable domain: DGGITQSPKYLFRKEGQNVTLSCEQNLNHDAMYWYRQDPGQGLRLIYYSQIVNDFQKGDIAEGYSVSREKKESFPLTVTSAQKNPTAFYLCASSISITVEKLFFGSGTQLSVL.

The rearrangement uses TRBV10-3 and TRBJ2-5; 15 nucleotides align to TRBD2. The CDR3 loop spans 17 amino acids. Trimming cost V 6 bases and J 0 bases; bases outside gene matches: 5. CDR1 ENHRY and CDR2 SYGVKD come from the germline V gene. The CDR3 reads CAISTGTSGGYQETQYF. The DNA for the CDR3 is TGTGCCATCAGCACGGGGACTAGCGGGGGGTACCAAGAGACCCAGTACTTC.

The rearrangement uses TRBV27 and TRBJ1-2, with D possibly TRBD1 on 5 matching bases. This CDR3 comprises 15 residues. V lost 6 bases and J lost 2, with 16 bases in between. Germline V gives CDR1 MNHEY, CDR2 SMNVEV (reference sequence). In DNA form, the CDR3 reads TGTGCCAGCAGACCGGGATCGGGGGGAAACTATGGCTACACCTTC. Residues: CASRPGSGGNYGYTF.

The chain joins TRBV30 to TRBJ1-1, with D perhaps matching TRBD1 (6 bases). This CDR3 comprises 15 residues. From germline, CDR1 is GTSNPN and CDR2 SVGIG (reference sequence). The V end was cut by 0 bases, the J end by 4 bases, with 15 bases between. The CDR3 DNA reads as TGTGCCTGGAGTGTATCGGTGGGGGCTAGCACTGAAGCTTTCTTT. Translation gives CAWSVSVGASTEAFF. Variable domain in full (rest from reference TRBV30 and TRBJ1-1): SQTIHQWPATLVQPVGSPLSLECTVEGTSNPNLYWYRQAAGRGLQLLFYSVGIGQISSEVPQNLSASRPQDRQFILSSKKLLLSDSGFYLCAWSVSVGASTEAFFGQGTRLTVV.

This clone was picked up one time. This chain connects TRBV18 to TRBJ2-5; tentatively, D is TRBD2 (6 bases). Germline V gene data show CDR1 as KGHSH and CDR2 as LQKENI. This CDR3 is built from 17 residues. Trimming shortened V by 2 bases and J by 1 base, and 17 bases separated the two germline ends. The CDR3 DNA is TGTGCCAGCTCACCAAGCGGGTTCGGGGTCGCCCAAGAGACCCAGTACTTC. Protein product: CASSPSGFGVAQETQYF.

This chain joins TRBV5-1 and TRBJ2-7, with D unclear. Looked up from germline, CDR1 is SGHRS and CDR2 is YFSETQ. V gave up 0 bases and J gave up 0 bases, with 13 bases separating them. This CDR3 is 16 amino acids long. The CDR3 region is CASSLVVTRFSYEQYF. CDR3 DNA: TGCGCCAGCAGCTTGGTGGTTACGCGCTTCTCCTACGAGCAGTACTTC.

This chain links TRBV10-2 with TRBJ2-5; 7 nucleotides align to TRBD2. CDR1 and CDR2 from the germline V gene are WSHSY and SAAADI. With 7 bases clipped from V and 2 bases from J, the junction kept 16 bases outside the gene matches. This CDR3 has 17 amino acids. The DNA of the CDR3 is TGCGCCAGCATTGGTCCCCGCGGGGGAGAAGGACAAGAGACCCAGTACTTC. Translating gives CASIGPRGGEGQETQYF.

V is TRBV5-6 and J is TRBJ1-2; D possibly corresponds to TRBD1 (5 bases). Germline V gene lookup returns CDR1 SGHDT and CDR2 YYEEEE. V dropped 2 bases and J dropped 6 bases, with 14 bases sitting between them. The CDR3 loop spans 14 amino acids. The CDR3 loop reads CASSFWRGVDGYTF. For the CDR3, the DNA is TGTGCCAGCAGCTTTTGGAGGGGAGTGGATGGCTACACCTTC.

Judged by abundance, this clone is large. The same CDR3 is also encoded by other DNA sequences in this sample. The chain combines TRBV19 with TRBJ1-5; 7 bases agree with TRBD1. The V segment lost 10 bases and the J segment 0 bases; nucleotides outside the gene matches: 6. The CDR3 loop spans 14 amino acids. Germline CDR1 is LNHDA and CDR2 is SQIVND (reference sequence). This chain's CDR3 is CATATGDSNQPQHF. CDR3 nucleotides: TGTGCCACCGCAACAGGGGATAGCAATCAGCCCCAGCATTTT.

Worth noting for this clone: One end of the junction does not line up with germline, which may come from a read error. The rearrangement links TRBV7-7 to TRBJ2-2; 7 bases are a match to TRBD2. This CDR3 is built from 15 residues. Germline CDR1 SSHAT, CDR2 FNYEAQ (reference sequence). The CDR3 nucleotides are TGTGCTAGCAGCTGGGAGCGGGGGAACACCGGGGAGCTGTTTTTT. Its protein is CASSWERGNTGELFF.

The V call is TRBV7-9, the J call TRBJ1-1, with 7 bases identical to TRBD1. Germline CDR1 reads SEHNR; CDR2 reads FQNEAQ (reference sequence). After removal of 5 bases from V and 1 base from J, the junction contained 4 bases not matched to a gene. CDR3 size: 14 residues. CDR3 bases: TGTGCCAGCAGCCCACGGACAGGGAACACTGAAGCTTTCTTT. Residues: CASSPRTGNTEAFF. The variable domain in full, with the rest retrieved from reference TRBV7-9 and TRBJ1-1, is DTGVSQNPRHKITKRGQNVTFRCDPISEHNRLYWYRQTLGQGPEFLTYFQNEAQLEKSRLLSDRFSAERPKGSFSTLEIQRTEQGDSAMYLCASSPRTGNTEAFFGQGTRLTVV.

The chain recombines TRBV4-2 with TRBJ2-5; TRBD2 matches 15 bases. The CDR3 covers 18 residues. The V and J ends lost 4 bases and 1 base, in that order; junction bases with no gene match: 7. Germline lookup yields CDR1 LGHNA and CDR2 YNFKEQ. CDR3 DNA sequence: TGTGCCAGCAGCCGGGGACTAGCGGGGGGTGGGATCCAAGAGACCCAGTACTTC. Protein sequence: CASSRGLAGGGIQETQYF.

This chain joins TRBV27 and TRBJ2-7, with 7 nucleotides matching TRBD1. Losses at the gene ends were 2 bases for V and 5 bases for J; bases not matched to a gene: 6. The CDR3 has 14 residues. Germline assignment: CDR1 MNHEY and CDR2 SMNVEV (reference sequence). CDR3 in amino acids: CASSLQQGSHEQYF. The CDR3 DNA sequence: TGTGCCAGCAGTTTACAACAGGGGTCCCACGAGCAGTACTTC.

The table lists this clone with a count of one. This chain joins TRBV27 and TRBJ2-7; 10 nucleotides line up with TRBD2. The CDR3 has 18 residues. The germline CDR1 and CDR2 sequences are MNHEY and SMNVEV (reference sequence). J lost 1 base, V lost 2 bases, and 11 bases had no gene match. CDR3 in amino acids: CASSLAFSGGLRSYEQYF. The DNA of the CDR3 is TGTGCCAGCAGTTTAGCATTTAGCGGGGGGCTTCGGTCCTACGAGCAGTACTTC.

The chain uses TRBV3-1 (or the pseudogene TRBV3-2) and TRBJ1-6; TRBD1 might be the D (5 bases). Germline assignment: CDR1 LGHDT and CDR2 YNNKEL (reference sequence). The V and J ends lost 0 bases and 10 bases respectively, with 19 bases between them. The CDR3 sequence is 17 residues long. The CDR3 coding sequence is TGTGCCAGCAGCCAAGACGCAGGGCCGTTAATTTGGTCACCCCTCCACTTT. Encoded protein: CASSQDAGPLIWSPLHF.

V is TRBV9 and J is TRBJ2-3; D uncertain. The V end lost 1 base, the J end lost 9 bases, and 15 bases lay between the germline ends. The CDR3 consists of 14 residues. CDR1 is SGDLS and CDR2 is YYNGEE in the germline V gene. The CDR3 loop reads CASSVSTVSSTQYF. CDR3 nucleotides: TGTGCCAGCAGCGTATCCACCGTCTCGAGCACGCAGTATTTT. Full variable domain (remainder filled in from reference TRBV9 and TRBJ2-3): DSGVTQTPKHLITATGQRVTLRCSPRSGDLSVYWYQQSLDQGLQFLIQYYNGEERAKGNILERFSAQQFPDLHSELNLSSLELGDSALYFCASSVSTVSSTQYFGPGTRLTVL.

The rearrangement joins TRBV2 to TRBJ2-5, with TRBD2 matching over 8 bases. CDR3 length: 16 residues. With V trimmed by 7 bases and J by 0 bases, 10 bases remained unmatched. Germline V gene lookup returns CDR1 SNHLY and CDR2 FYNNEI. This chain's CDR3 is CASKRELAGYQETQYF. For the CDR3, the DNA is TGTGCCAGCAAACGGGAATTAGCGGGGTACCAAGAGACCCAGTACTTC.

V and J are TRBV18 and TRBJ2-5; weak D call: TRBD2 (6 bases). Looked up from germline, CDR1 is KGHSH and CDR2 is LQKENI. The CDR3 has 15 residues. V was clipped by 4 bases and J by 5 bases, with 17 bases between them. CDR3 loop: CASSQSAGTGETQYF. The CDR3 nucleotides are TGTGCCAGCTCACAATCGGCGGGGACGGGTGAGACCCAGTACTTC.

The J gene is TRBJ2-3, the V gene TRBV25-1, with a possible D match to TRBD1 (5 bases). From germline, CDR1 is MGHDK and CDR2 SYGVNS. Trimming cost V 4 bases and J 4 bases, with 12 bases left between them. This CDR3 contains 14 residues. The CDR3, as DNA: TGTGCCAGCAGTGCTCAGGGTTTAGCAGATACGCAGTATTTT. Translated: CASSAQGLADTQYF. Filled out from reference TRBV25-1 and TRBJ2-3, the complete variable domain reads EADIYQTPRYLVIGTGKKITLECSQTMGHDKMYWYQQDPGMELHLIHYSYGVNSTEKGDLSSESTVSRIRTEHFPLTLESARPSHTSQYLCASSAQGLADTQYFGPGTRLTVL.

This sequence joins TRBV19 and TRBJ2-1, with D possibly being TRBD1 (5 bases). Germline-derived CDR1 and CDR2 are LNHDA and SQIVND (reference sequence). The CDR3 has 14 amino acids. V lost 4 bases and J lost 4, with 11 bases in between. CDR3 nucleotide sequence: TGTGCCAGTAGTACGATGCAGGGATACAATGAGCAGTTCTTC. It encodes CASSTMQGYNEQFF.

V and J are TRBV6-6 and TRBJ2-5; weak D call: TRBD2 (6 bases). Germline V gives CDR1 MNHNY, CDR2 SVGAGI (reference sequence). The CDR3 spans 15 residues. Trimming pared 2 bases from V and 5 bases from J, leaving 15 bases between. Written as DNA, the CDR3 is TGTGCCAGCAGTTACCGGCTAGCGAGGACGGAGACCCAGTACTTC. This gives the protein CASSYRLARTETQYF.

The chain is built from TRBV6-2 or TRBV6-3 and TRBJ2-7; D possibly corresponds to TRBD2 (6 bases). The CDR3 is 16 amino acids. Trimming cost V 5 bases and J 2 bases, with 19 bases left between them. Germline-derived CDR1 and CDR2 are MNHEY and SVGEGT. The CDR3 spells CASSARPGTGAYEQYF. DNA for the CDR3: TGTGCCAGCAGTGCCAGACCCGGGACGGGGGCCTACGAGCAGTACTTC.